One and the same sample provided the 5 T cell receptor beta chains below, sequenced in a study of a mutant IDH1 vaccine in newly diagnosed glioma. Antigen specificity for these receptors is unknown. Some clones are missing from TCRdb's copy, which holds only in-frame ones; the method was immunoSEQ multiplex PCR. This repertoire shows over 30,000 clones, about four fifths found once; its top ten account for approximately 22%. Time point denoted: week 5, during vaccination. Vaccinated patients received 300 ug of mutant IDH1 20-mer peptide per dose, with topical imiquimod. The sequenced sample was PBMCs, obtained from a glioma patient whose treatment included an IDH1 peptide vaccine. The receptors originated from a young man with glioma.

Here the CDR3 DNA reads TGTGCCAGCAGTGAAGTATCCGGCGGGATAGGAGAGCAGTACTTC. Its translation is CASSEVSGGIGEQYF. This chain joins TRBV6-4 and TRBJ2-7; TRBD2 might be the D (6 bases). CDR3 length equals 15 residues. Per germline, CDR1 MRHNA and CDR2 SNTAGT. V was cut by 3 bases and J by 7 bases, with 19 bases left in between.

The chain links TRBV6-4 to TRBJ1-6; 9 nucleotides line up with TRBD1. This CDR3 region has 14 residues. The junction had 0 bases not matched to a gene; V was cut back by 3 bases and J by 6 bases. Germline V lookup: CDR1 MRHNA, CDR2 SNTAGT. This CDR3 reads CASSEGQGNSPLHF. The CDR3 coding sequence is TGTGCCAGCAGTGAGGGACAGGGTAATTCACCCCTCCACTTT.

The gene calls are TRBV2 and TRBJ2-1, with TRBD2 identical over 7 bases. This CDR3 contains 15 residues. Germline V gene lookup returns CDR1 SNHLY and CDR2 FYNNEI. V gave up 2 bases and J gave up 3 bases; unmatched junction bases: 4. The chain's CDR3 is CASSESAGVYNEQFF. CDR3 sequence (DNA): TGTGCCAGCAGTGAATCTGCGGGGGTCTACAATGAGCAGTTCTTC. The full variable domain, its missing parts supplied by reference TRBV2 and TRBJ2-1, is EPEVTQTPSHQVTQMGQEVILRCVPISNHLYFYWYRQILGQKVEFLVSFYNNEISEKSEIFDDQFSVERPDGSNFTLKIRSTKLEDSAMYFCASSESAGVYNEQFFGPGTRLTVL.

V usage is TRBV19 and J usage is TRBJ2-2; 12 bases are a match to TRBD2. The germline V gene encodes CDR1 LNHDA and CDR2 SQIVND (reference sequence). With 4 bases clipped from V and 6 bases from J, the junction kept 3 bases outside the gene matches. The CDR3 has 15 residues. CDR3 loop: CASSTSSGGAGELFF. In DNA, the CDR3 is TGTGCCAGTAGTACTTCTAGCGGGGGGGCCGGGGAGCTGTTTTTT.

This chain links TRBV7-2 with TRBJ2-7; a possible D gene is TRBD2 (6 bases). The CDR3 contains 13 residues. V lost 5 bases and J 5 bases, leaving 13 bases between the germline ends. The V gene's germline CDR1 is SGHTA and CDR2 FQGNSA. The CDR3 protein is CASSRGWGDEQYF. In DNA form, the CDR3 reads TGTGCCAGCAGCCGGGGGTGGGGTGACGAGCAGTACTTC.